This passage covers 16 T cell receptor beta chains from one sample sequenced in a study of T cells in Graves' hyperthyroidism and ophthalmopathy. The source material, RNA transcripts, was used to amplify TCR beta CDR3 regions. With the HTBI primer set, the TCR CDR3 went through a first round of RT-PCR. Via MiXCR, TCRdb re-called the multiplex PCR reads, giving one row per CDR3 protein. The sample consists of fewer than 550,000 distinct CDR3 sequences, around a sixth of them appearing once. The specimen was blood. The receptors were gathered from a woman in her late teens or twenties with Graves' hyperthyroidism.

The table lists this clonotype with many counts. In DNA, the CDR3 is TGTGCCAGCAGTCAGCGGGAGGTCCACACAGATACGCAGTATTTT. Protein product: CASSQREVHTDTQYF. V and J are TRBV2 and TRBJ2-3, with TRBD2 matching over 9 bases. The CDR3 length is 15 residues. Germline V lookup: CDR1 SNHLY, CDR2 FYNNEI. V dropped 5 bases and J dropped 2; count of bases not matched to a gene: 5.

This clonotype has at least ten counts. The chain recombines TRBV5-6 with TRBJ1-1; TRBD1 is a possible D gene (6 bases). The V and J ends lost 4 bases and 1 base respectively, with 14 bases between them. Per the germline V gene, CDR1 is SGHDT and CDR2 is YYEEEE. The CDR3 runs to 15 residues. CDR3 residues: CASSPEGGTNTEAFF. Written as DNA, the CDR3 is TGTGCCAGCAGCCCTGAGGGGGGAACGAACACTGAAGCTTTCTTT.

This clonotype was observed many times. The genes are TRBV11-2 and TRBJ1-4; D is uncertain. The ends were cut back, 0 bases at V and 3 bases at J, with 8 bases in the middle. Germline CDR1 is SGHAT and CDR2 is FQNNGV. The CDR3 length is 15 residues. CDR3 amino acids: CASSLDNGPNEKLFF. In DNA form, the CDR3 reads TGTGCCAGCAGCTTAGATAACGGACCTAATGAAAAACTGTTTTTT. Together with reference TRBV11-2 and TRBJ1-4, the CDR3 gives the full variable domain: EAGVAQSPRYKIIEKRQSVAFWCNPISGHATLYWYQQILGQGPKLLIQFQNNGVVDDSQLPKDRFSAERLKGVDSTLKIQPAKLEDSAVYLCASSLDNGPNEKLFFGSGTQLSVL.

A word on this clonotype: A much larger clone is a single base away; this may be a read error. This chain joins TRBV10-3 and TRBJ1-5; D is ambiguous. This CDR3 is 16 amino acids long. The germline V gene has CDR1 ENHRY and CDR2 SYGVKD. For the CDR3, the DNA is TGTGCCATCAGTGTCGGGAGTTTAGGGAGCAATCGGCCCCAGCATTTT. Its translation is CAISVGSLGSNRPQHF.

V is TRBV29-1 and J is TRBJ2-7, with 8 bases identical to TRBD2. Germline V gives CDR1 SQVTM, CDR2 ANQGSEA. V shed 6 bases, J shed 2 bases, and the junction held 6 bases outside the gene matches. The CDR3 extends over 13 amino acids. The CDR3 coding sequence is TGCAGCGTGGGAAGCGGGGGAACCTACGAGCAGTACTTC. This codes for CSVGSGGTYEQYF.

There are many counts of this clonotype. V and J are TRBV3-1 and TRBJ2-3; D is uncertain. V was clipped by 0 bases and J by 2 bases, with 3 bases between them. The germline V gene has CDR1 LGHDT and CDR2 YNNKEL (reference sequence). The CDR3 covers 13 residues. The CDR3 nucleotides read TGTGCCAGCAGCCAAGATGCCACAGATACGCAGTATTTT. It translates to CASSQDATDTQYF.

This clonotype was detected many times. This chain uses TRBV12-3 or TRBV12-4 with TRBJ1-6, with a tentative D call TRBD1 (5 bases). This CDR3 spans 15 amino acids. Trimming removed 7 bases from V and 7 bases from J, with 17 bases in between. The CDR3 nucleotides are TGTGCCAGCACTCGTACCGGGACGGAGAATTCACCCCTCCACTTT. Encoded protein: CASTRTGTENSPLHF.

V is TRBV3-1 and J is TRBJ1-1; D unresolved. Germline CDR1 is LGHDT and CDR2 is YNNKEL (reference sequence). The CDR3 has 15 residues. V was pared by 4 bases and J by 0 bases, with 12 bases between. The CDR3 DNA follows: TGTGCCAGCAGCCCCGCAAACCGGATGAACACTGAAGCTTTCTTT. Protein: CASSPANRMNTEAFF.

Ten or more counts support this clonotype. The chain carries TRBV11-2 and TRBJ2-1, with 7 bases fitting TRBD1. Trimming at V came to 2 bases and at J to 8 bases, leaving 15 bases not matched to a gene. Per germline, CDR1 SGHAT and CDR2 FQNNGV. The CDR3 spans 17 residues. The CDR3 is CASSLTQGVLKSYEQFF. The CDR3 DNA reads TGTGCCAGCAGCTTAACCCAGGGGGTCCTAAAGTCTTATGAGCAGTTCTTC.

The gene calls are TRBV6-2 or TRBV6-3 and TRBJ2-2; D perhaps matches TRBD1 (5 bases). Germline CDR1 reads MNHEY; CDR2 reads SVGEGT. Trimming removed 8 bases from V and 6 bases from J, with 10 bases in between. This CDR3 is 12 amino acids long. CDR3: CASGAIAGELFF. As DNA, the CDR3 is TGTGCCAGCGGGGCGATCGCCGGGGAGCTGTTTTTT.

The sample holds a few counts of this clonotype. The chain joins TRBV29-1 to TRBJ2-7; a weak D match, TRBD1 (6 bases). V dropped 0 bases and J dropped 3 bases, with 18 bases sitting between them. The CDR3 loop spans 16 amino acids. Germline assignment: CDR1 SQVTM and CDR2 ANQGSEA. The CDR3 sequence: CSVEDRVRGAIYEQYF. The CDR3 DNA is TGCAGCGTTGAAGATCGGGTCAGGGGTGCTATCTACGAGCAGTACTTC.

This clonotype has at least ten counts. The chain joins TRBV5-1 to TRBJ1-6, with D hard to call. CDR1 is SGHRS and CDR2 is YFSETQ in the germline V gene. The germline V and J ends were trimmed by 1 base and 8 bases, with 10 bases remaining between them. This CDR3 is built from 14 residues. The CDR3 loop is CASSLSRADSPLHF. The CDR3 DNA is TGCGCCAGCAGCTTGTCAAGGGCAGATTCACCCCTCCACTTT.

This clonotype was counted between two and nine times. A much larger clone is a single base away; this may be a read error. In this CDR3 the conserved last residue, phenylalanine or tryptophan, is missing, so a read error is likely. This CDR3 reads CASSISDLKNQPQHL. The CDR3 region has the DNA TGTGCCAGCAGTATTTCGGACCTCAAAAATCAGCCCCAGCATCTT. The chain is built from TRBV12-3 or TRBV12-4 and TRBJ1-5; no firm D call. CDR3 length: 15 amino acids. V was pared by 5 bases and J by 4 bases, with 15 bases between.

The rearrangement uses TRBV6-1 and TRBJ2-2; D assignment may be TRBD1 or TRBD2 (5 bases each). CDR3 size: 17 residues. Trimming took 6 bases from V and 4 from J, leaving 21 bases between them. Germline lookup yields CDR1 MNHNS and CDR2 SASEGT. CDR3 residues: CASSGPIEGWVTGELFF. The DNA of the CDR3 is TGTGCCAGCAGCGGCCCCATAGAGGGGTGGGTCACCGGGGAGCTGTTTTTT.

This clonotype was picked up one time. J is TRBJ2-7 and V is TRBV6-5; 16 nucleotides match TRBD2. J was trimmed by 0 bases and V by 4 bases; bases with no gene match: 6. The CDR3 extends over 18 amino acids. Germline V gives CDR1 MNHEY, CDR2 SVGAGI. This CDR3 reads CASSSGTSGRGSSYEQYF. In DNA, the CDR3 is TGTGCCAGCAGTTCCGGGACTAGCGGGAGGGGAAGCTCCTACGAGCAGTACTTC.

This clonotype was counted ten times or more. The chain uses TRBV27 and TRBJ1-2; the match to TRBD1 covers 7 bases. CDR3 size: 16 residues. From germline, CDR1 is MNHEY and CDR2 SMNVEV (reference sequence). Losses at the gene ends were 2 bases for V and 5 bases for J; bases not matched to a gene: 11. CDR3 amino acids: CASSLNQWDSFYGYTF. CDR3 nucleotides: TGTGCCAGCAGTTTAAATCAATGGGACAGCTTTTATGGCTACACCTTC.